This entry features one T cell receptor beta chain sequence. The CDR3 sequence is 13 residues long. Per the germline V gene, CDR1 is LNHDA and CDR2 is SQIVND (reference sequence). The V and J ends lost 10 bases and 2 bases respectively, with 13 bases between them. This specimen comes from a study of blood T cell repertoires in COVID-19. About the research overall: Acute-phase and convalescent COVID-19 samples originated in the United States, Italy and Spain. From T cells, B-cell-depleted T cells, or PBMCs came the material, which was cDNA or gDNA.

Authors' processing steps: Reference gene primer amplification gave estimated nucleated cell counts. Data came from immunoSEQ multiplex PCR; TCRdb stores just in-frame clones and leaves some out. The V and J calls and clone size were taken over from that table, and D and trimming were inferred from the DNA. There are some 150,000 clones in the sample; just over 85% occur only once, and 3% to 4% lies in the top ten. This chain connects TRBV19 to TRBJ2-3; the D is unclear. Sequenced material: peripheral blood. This TCR came from a man in his 70s with acute or convalescent COVID-19. CDR3 sequence reads: CAILSQDTDTQYF. The DNA of the CDR3 is TGTGCCATCCTATCTCAGGACACAGATACGCAGTATTTT.